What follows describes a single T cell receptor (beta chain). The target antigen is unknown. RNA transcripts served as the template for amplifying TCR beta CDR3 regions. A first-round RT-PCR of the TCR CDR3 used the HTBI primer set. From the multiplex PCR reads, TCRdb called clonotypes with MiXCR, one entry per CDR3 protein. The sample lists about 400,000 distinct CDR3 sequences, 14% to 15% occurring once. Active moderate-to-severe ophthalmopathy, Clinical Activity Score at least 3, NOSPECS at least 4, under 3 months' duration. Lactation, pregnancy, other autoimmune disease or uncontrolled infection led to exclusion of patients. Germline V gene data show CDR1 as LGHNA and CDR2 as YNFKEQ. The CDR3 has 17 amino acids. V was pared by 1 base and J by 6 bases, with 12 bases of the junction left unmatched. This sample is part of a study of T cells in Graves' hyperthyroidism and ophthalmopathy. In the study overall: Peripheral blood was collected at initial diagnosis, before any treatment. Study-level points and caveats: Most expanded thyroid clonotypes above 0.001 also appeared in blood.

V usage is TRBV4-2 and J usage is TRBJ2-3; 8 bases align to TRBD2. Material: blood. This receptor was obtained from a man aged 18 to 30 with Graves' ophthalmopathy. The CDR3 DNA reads TGTGCCAGCAGCCAAGTCGTGGCGGGGGGCCACGGGGATACGCAGTATTTT. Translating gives CASSQVVAGGHGDTQYF.